This T cell receptor beta chain was sequenced in a study of blood T cell repertoires in COVID-19. Study-level information: In each case, the material was cDNA or gDNA derived from T cells, B-cell-depleted T cells, or PBMCs.

The CDR3 sequence is 10 residues long. In germline, CDR1 is SGHAT, CDR2 FQNNGV. V was shortened by 8 bases and J by 6 bases, with 7 bases between the two germline ends. Per the original data handling: Cell counts per sample came from amplifying reference gene primers. Method: immunoSEQ multiplex PCR; TCRdb's copy keeps in-frame clones and lacks some. V and J calls and clone size are those listed in that table; D and trimming were worked out from the DNA. The sample records around 250,000 clones, about four fifths being singletons. Donors were grouped by their self-reported clinical history. The source material was PBMCs or T cells enriched from blood (not recorded which). This TCR was sampled from a man aged 40-49 years who had been exposed to COVID-19. This chain uses TRBV11-2 with TRBJ1-1; D uncertain. Written as DNA, the CDR3 is TGTGCCAGCCGTCGGGCTGAAGCTTTCTTT. This gives the protein CASRRAEAFF. Combining the CDR3 with reference TRBV11-2 and TRBJ1-1 gives the whole variable domain EAGVAQSPRYKIIEKRQSVAFWCNPISGHATLYWYQQILGQGPKLLIQFQNNGVVDDSQLPKDRFSAERLKGVDSTLKIQPAKLEDSAVYLCASRRAEAFFGQGTRLTVV.